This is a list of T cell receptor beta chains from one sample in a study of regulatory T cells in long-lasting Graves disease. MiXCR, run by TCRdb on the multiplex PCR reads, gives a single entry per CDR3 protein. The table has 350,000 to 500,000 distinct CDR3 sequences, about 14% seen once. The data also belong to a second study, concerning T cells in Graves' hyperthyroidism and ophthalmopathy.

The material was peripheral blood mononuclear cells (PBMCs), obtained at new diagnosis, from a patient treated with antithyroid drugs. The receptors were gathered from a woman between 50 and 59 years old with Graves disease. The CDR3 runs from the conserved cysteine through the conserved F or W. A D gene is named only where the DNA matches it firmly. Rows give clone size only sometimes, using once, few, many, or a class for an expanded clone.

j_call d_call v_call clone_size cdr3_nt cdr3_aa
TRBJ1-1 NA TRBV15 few TGTGCCACCAGCACAAGACAGAGCGGGCAAACTGAAGCTTTCTTT CATSTRQSGQTEAFF
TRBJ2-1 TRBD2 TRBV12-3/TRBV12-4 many TGTGCCAGCAGTTTGGGACTAAAGCTTGAGCAGTTCTTC CASSLGLKLEQFF
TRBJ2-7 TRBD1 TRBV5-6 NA TGTGCCAGCAGCTTGCCCCTTGGTAGGGACAGCTACGAGCAGTACTTC CASSLPLGRDSYEQYF
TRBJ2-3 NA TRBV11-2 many TGTGCCAGCAGCCTTAGTAGACAGGCTGCTGGTAAAGATACGCAGTATTTT CASSLSRQAAGKDTQYF
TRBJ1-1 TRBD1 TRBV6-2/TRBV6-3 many TGTGCCAGCAGTTACTCCCAGGGGGCGGTCACTGAAGCTTTCTTT CASSYSQGAVTEAFF
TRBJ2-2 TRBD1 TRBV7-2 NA TGTGCCAGCAGCTTATTACCGGGACAGGGGGCATCCGGGGAGCTGTTTTTT CASSLLPGQGASGELFF
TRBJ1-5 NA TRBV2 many TGTGCCAGCAGGGAATTAACAGGGCAAAATCAGCCCCAGCATTTT CASRELTGQNQPQHF
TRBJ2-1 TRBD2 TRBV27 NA TGTGCCAGCAGTTTGTTAGCGGGAGGGCCAGGGGGTGAGCAGTTCTTC CASSLLAGGPGGEQFF
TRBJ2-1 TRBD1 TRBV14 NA TGTGCCAGCAGCCCCATCCTGACAGGGTTCTACAATGAGCAGTTCTTC CASSPILTGFYNEQFF
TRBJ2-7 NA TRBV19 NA TGTGCCAGTAGTAGTGGGTACCGAAACAGGGACTACGAGCAGTACTTC CASSSGYRNRDYEQYF
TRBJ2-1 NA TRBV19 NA TGTGCCAGTAGTATAGGGTCCGGAGATTCGTTCAATGAGCAGTTCTTC CASSIGSGDSFNEQFF
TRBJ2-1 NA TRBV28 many TGTGCCAGCAGTTTTGGGAGCGGGACATTCCGCGACAATGAGCAGTTCTTC CASSFGSGTFRDNEQFF
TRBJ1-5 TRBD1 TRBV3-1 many TGTGCCAGCAGCCCCGGGACAGCGTCAAACAATCAGCCCCAGCATTTT CASSPGTASNNQPQHF
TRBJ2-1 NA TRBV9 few TGTGCCAGCAGCGTAGGACGGGACGTACCCTACAATGAGCAGTTCTTC CASSVGRDVPYNEQFF
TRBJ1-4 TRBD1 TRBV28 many TGTGCCAGCAGTTCGACAGGGCCGGAGGATGAAAAACTGTTTTTT CASSSTGPEDEKLFF
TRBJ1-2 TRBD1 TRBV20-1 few TGCAGTGCTAGAGATACGACAGGGGGCGAACATGGCTACACCTTC CSARDTTGGEHGYTF
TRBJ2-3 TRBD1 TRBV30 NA TGTGCCTGGATGGACAGGGTTACAGATACGCAGTATTTT CAWMDRVTDTQYF
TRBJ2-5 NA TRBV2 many TGTGCCAGCAGTGAAGCGAAGACCCAGTACTTC CASSEAKTQYF
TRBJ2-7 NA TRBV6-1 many TGTGCCAGCATCGGGGGACAGTCCCCGTTCGAGCAGTACTTC CASIGGQSPFEQYF
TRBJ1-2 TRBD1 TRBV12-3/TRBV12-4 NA TGTGCCAGCAGGCCCGGGACAGCAACCAATCTCTATGGCTACACCTTC CASRPGTATNLYGYTF
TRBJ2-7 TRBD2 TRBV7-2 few TGTGCCAGCAGCTTAGCTGTTAGCGGGGGCTTTTACGAGCAGTACTTC CASSLAVSGGFYEQYF
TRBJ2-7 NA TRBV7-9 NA TGTGCCAGCAGCACCCAGGGCGGGTCTAGCTCCTACGAGCAGTACTTC CASSTQGGSSSYEQYF